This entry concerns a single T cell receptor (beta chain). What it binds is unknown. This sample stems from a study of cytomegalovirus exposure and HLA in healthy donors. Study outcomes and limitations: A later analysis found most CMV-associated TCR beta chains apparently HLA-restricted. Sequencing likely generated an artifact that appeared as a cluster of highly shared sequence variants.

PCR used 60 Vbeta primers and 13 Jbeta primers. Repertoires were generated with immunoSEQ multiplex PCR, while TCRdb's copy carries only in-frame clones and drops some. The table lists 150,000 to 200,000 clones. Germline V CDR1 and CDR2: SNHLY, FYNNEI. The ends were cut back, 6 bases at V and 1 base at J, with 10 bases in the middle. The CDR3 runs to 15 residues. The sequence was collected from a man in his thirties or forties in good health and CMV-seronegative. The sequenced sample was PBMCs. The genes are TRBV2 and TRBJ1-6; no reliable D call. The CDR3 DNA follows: TGTGCCAGCAGCGCGCAACAGTCCTATAATTCACCCCTCCACTTT. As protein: CASSAQQSYNSPLHF.